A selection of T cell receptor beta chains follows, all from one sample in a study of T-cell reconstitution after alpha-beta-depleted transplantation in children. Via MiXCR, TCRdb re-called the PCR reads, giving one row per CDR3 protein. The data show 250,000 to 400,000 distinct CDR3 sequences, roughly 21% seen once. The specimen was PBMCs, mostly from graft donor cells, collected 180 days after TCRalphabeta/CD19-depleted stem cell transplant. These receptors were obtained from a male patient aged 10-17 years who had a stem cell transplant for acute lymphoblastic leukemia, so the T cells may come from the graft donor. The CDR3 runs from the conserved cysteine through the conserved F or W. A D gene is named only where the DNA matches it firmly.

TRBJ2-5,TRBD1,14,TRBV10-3,CAISGDRSQETQYF
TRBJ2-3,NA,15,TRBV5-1,CASSVSDPITDTQYF
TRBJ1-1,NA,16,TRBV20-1,CSARDHRGLTNTEALF
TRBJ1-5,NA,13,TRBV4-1,CASSLLLVGPQHF
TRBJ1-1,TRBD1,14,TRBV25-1,CASSLTGGIEEAFF
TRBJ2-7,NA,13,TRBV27,CASSLLLDYEQYF
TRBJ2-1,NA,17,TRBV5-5,CASSPPEEVSRLNEQFF
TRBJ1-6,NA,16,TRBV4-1,CASTSTPQGAYSPLHF
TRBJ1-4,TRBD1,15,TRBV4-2,CASSQPGTGMTKLFF
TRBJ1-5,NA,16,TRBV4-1,CASSPRFRLSNQPQHF
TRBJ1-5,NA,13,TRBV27,CASSLQGIQPQHF
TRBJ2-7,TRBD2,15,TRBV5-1,CASRSAPAGSYEQYF
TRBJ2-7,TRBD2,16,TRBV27,CASIRTSGRAPYEQYF
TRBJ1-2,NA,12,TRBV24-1,CATSDLLHGYTF
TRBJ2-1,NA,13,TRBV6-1,CASSQGLINEQFF
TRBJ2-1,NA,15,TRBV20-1,CSSKGGAVSYNEQFF
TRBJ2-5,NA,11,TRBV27,CASRAGETQYF
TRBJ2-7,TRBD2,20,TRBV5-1,CASSLAGGLAGDGSSYEQYF
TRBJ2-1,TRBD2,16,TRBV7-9,CASSLAPGLDTGEQFF
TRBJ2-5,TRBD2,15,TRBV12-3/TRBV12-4,CASSYQAGAWETQYF
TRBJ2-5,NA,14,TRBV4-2,CASSQAQGTETQYF
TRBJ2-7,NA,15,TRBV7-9,CASTLWQGSSYELYF
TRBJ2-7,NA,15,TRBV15,CTTNRGADASYEQYF
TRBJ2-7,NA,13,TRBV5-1,CANSPITGSEQYF
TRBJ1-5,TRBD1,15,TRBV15,CATSRRQGPNQPQHF
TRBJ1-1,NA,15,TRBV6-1,CASSFSGRMNTEAFF
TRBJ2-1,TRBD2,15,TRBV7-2,CASSSTSGGYNEQFF
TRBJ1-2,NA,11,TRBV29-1,CSVGHLHGYTF
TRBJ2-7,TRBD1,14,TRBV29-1,CSVGTGLRLYEQYF
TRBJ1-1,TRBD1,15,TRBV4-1,CASSQGTGLNTEAFF
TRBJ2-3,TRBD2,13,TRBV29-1,CSVEGLAIDTQYF